The next 14 T cell receptor beta chains were all read from a single sample in a study of sequential checkpoint blockade in melanoma. Treatment indicated: randomized to nivolumab then ipilimumab (arm A) or the reverse (arm B). Method: immunoSEQ multiplex PCR; TCRdb's copy keeps in-frame clones and lacks some. This table has under 6,000 clones, around 23% appearing once. The specimen comprised tumor tissue (inferred from file names), sampled from a patient given nivolumab and ipilimumab in sequence. These receptor sequences come from a human donor with melanoma.

This clone was detected a few times. The chain couples TRBV9 to TRBJ1-2; weak D call: TRBD1 (5 bases). CDR1 is SGDLS and CDR2 is YYNGEE in the germline V gene. This CDR3 has 12 residues. Between the trimmed V and J ends, which lost 5 bases and 9 bases, there was a span of 14 bases. This chain's CDR3 is CASRGVQGSYTF. The CDR3 bases are TGTGCCAGCAGGGGCGTCCAGGGAAGCTACACCTTC.

The gene calls are TRBV9 and TRBJ1-5; TRBD1 aligns across 8 bases. This CDR3 spans 17 amino acids. The germline gives CDR1 SGDLS, CDR2 YYNGEE. The ends lost 5 bases at V and 0 bases at J; junction bases unmatched: 10. The CDR3 bases are TGTGCCAGCAGTGGGGGACAGGTTCAGTATAGCAATCAGCCCCAGCATTTT. Translating it yields CASSGGQVQYSNQPQHF.

This clone turned up a few times. V gene TRBV9 combines with J gene TRBJ2-3; TRBD2 matches 9 bases. This CDR3 comprises 20 residues. J lost 0 bases, V lost 5 bases, and 19 bases had no gene match. Germline lookup yields CDR1 SGDLS and CDR2 YYNGEE. This chain's CDR3 is CASSDPGYGGGAISTDTQYF. The CDR3 region has the DNA TGTGCCAGCAGTGATCCGGGTTATGGCGGGGGGGCCATAAGCACAGATACGCAGTATTTT.

This clone is judged medium-sized. V and J are TRBV11-3 and TRBJ2-2, with D possibly being TRBD1 (5 bases). The V and J ends lost 3 bases and 3 bases respectively, with 14 bases between them. This CDR3 is built from 16 residues. The germline V gene has CDR1 SGHNT and CDR2 YENEEA. The DNA of the CDR3 is TGTGCCAGCAGCTTTGCGGCAGGGTGGCACACCGGGGAGCTGTTTTTT. Residues: CASSFAAGWHTGELFF.

This clone qualifies as large. The rearrangement uses TRBV28 and TRBJ1-3; the D gene is possibly TRBD1 (6 bases). The CDR3 loop spans 15 amino acids. CDR1 MDHEN and CDR2 SYDVKM come from the germline V gene. Deletions cut 5 bases from V and 3 bases from J, with 14 bases between. This CDR3 reads CASSTTGRSGNTIYF. The CDR3 DNA is TGTGCCAGCAGTACCACAGGGAGGAGTGGAAACACCATATATTTT.

The CDR3 here is CASSQGPLLAPQETQYF. For the CDR3, the DNA is TGTGCCAGCAGCCAGGGCCCTCTTCTAGCGCCCCAAGAGACCCAGTACTTC. The rearrangement joins TRBV14 to TRBJ2-5; a possible D gene is TRBD2 (6 bases). Germline V gives CDR1 SGHDN, CDR2 FVKESK. The CDR3 spans 17 residues. Trimming removed 3 bases at V and 1 base at J, with 18 bases between.

This clone was counted a few times. The gene calls are TRBV18 and TRBJ2-2; D not resolved. The germline V gene has CDR1 KGHSH and CDR2 LQKENI. V was pared by 3 bases and J by 1 base, with 6 bases between. This CDR3 comprises 14 residues. DNA of the CDR3: TGTGCCAGCTCACCGTCGCAGAACACCGGGGAGCTGTTTTTT. As protein: CASSPSQNTGELFF.

The CDR3 region has the DNA TGTGCCAGTAGTTTGACAGGACCCACCGGGGAGCTGTTTTTT. As protein: CASSLTGPTGELFF. The gene calls are TRBV19 and TRBJ2-2; D is perhaps TRBD1 (6 bases). V dropped 5 bases and J dropped 4 bases, with 11 bases sitting between them. CDR1 and CDR2 from the germline V gene are LNHDA and SQIVND (reference sequence). There are 14 residues in the CDR3.

This clone was found a few times. V usage is TRBV6-8 and J usage is TRBJ1-1; D is unresolved. The CDR3 is made up of 13 amino acids. Germline CDR1 MNHGY, CDR2 SAAAGT. Trimming shortened V by 2 bases and J by 3 bases, and 7 bases separated the two germline ends. CDR3 nucleotide sequence: TGTGCCAGCAGTTACGGGGAGGACACTGAAGCTTTCTTT. Encoded protein: CASSYGEDTEAFF.

The rearrangement joins TRBV10-2 to TRBJ2-2, with D possibly being TRBD1 or TRBD2 (5 bases each). Trimming cost V 8 bases and J 0 bases, with 10 bases left between them. The germline V gene encodes CDR1 WSHSY and CDR2 SAAADI. The CDR3 contains 14 residues. The CDR3 bases are TGCGCCAGCGAAGGGACCTCGAACACCGGGGAGCTGTTTTTT. It is translated as CASEGTSNTGELFF.

This clone was seen ten or more times. V usage is TRBV11-3 and J usage is TRBJ1-5; tentatively, D is TRBD1 (6 bases). Trimming took off 1 base at V and 1 base at J, with 11 bases between the two ends. CDR1 and CDR2 (germline): SGHNT, YENEEA. The CDR3 totals 16 residues. CDR3 region: CASSLGPGESNQPQHF. CDR3 DNA: TGTGCCAGCAGCTTAGGTCCAGGGGAAAGCAATCAGCCCCAGCATTTT.

This clone was seen a handful of times. The rearrangement uses TRBV15 and TRBJ2-3; 9 bases are a match to TRBD2. The germline CDR1 and CDR2 sequences are LNHNV and YYDKDF (reference sequence). V dropped 5 bases and J dropped 4; count of bases not matched to a gene: 10. The CDR3 runs 16 residues. CDR3 loop: CATSPGTSRTADTQYF. The CDR3 DNA is TGTGCCACCAGCCCGGGGACTAGCAGAACGGCAGATACGCAGTATTTT.

This clone was seen a handful of times. The rearrangement joins TRBV4-1 to TRBJ2-2; D is unclear. The length of the CDR3 is 15 residues. Germline CDR1 reads MGHRA; CDR2 reads YSYEKL. Trimming took off 0 bases at V and 7 bases at J, with 12 bases between the two ends. The CDR3 sequence: CASSQETVRIGELFF. In nucleotides, the CDR3 is TGCGCCAGCAGCCAAGAAACGGTTCGGATCGGGGAGCTGTTTTTT.

V is TRBV5-1 and J is TRBJ2-5; TRBD1 aligns across 7 bases. The V gene's germline CDR1 is SGHRS and CDR2 YFSETQ. Trimming took 4 bases from V and 2 from J; bases not matched to a gene: 5. The CDR3 runs to 14 residues. CDR3 amino acids: CASSTGQMQETQYF. The CDR3 nucleotides are TGCGCCAGCAGCACGGGACAGATGCAAGAGACCCAGTACTTC.